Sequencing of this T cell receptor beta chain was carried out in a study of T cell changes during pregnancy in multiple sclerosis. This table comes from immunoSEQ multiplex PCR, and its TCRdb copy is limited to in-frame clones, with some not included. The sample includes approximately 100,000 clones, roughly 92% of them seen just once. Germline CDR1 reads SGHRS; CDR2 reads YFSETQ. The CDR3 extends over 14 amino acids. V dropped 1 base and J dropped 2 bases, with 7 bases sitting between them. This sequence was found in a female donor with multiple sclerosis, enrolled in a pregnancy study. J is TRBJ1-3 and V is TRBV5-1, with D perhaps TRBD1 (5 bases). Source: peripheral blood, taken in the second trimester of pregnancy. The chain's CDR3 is CASSLRGAGNTIYF. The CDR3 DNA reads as TGCGCCAGCAGCTTGAGGGGTGCTGGAAACACCATATATTTT.